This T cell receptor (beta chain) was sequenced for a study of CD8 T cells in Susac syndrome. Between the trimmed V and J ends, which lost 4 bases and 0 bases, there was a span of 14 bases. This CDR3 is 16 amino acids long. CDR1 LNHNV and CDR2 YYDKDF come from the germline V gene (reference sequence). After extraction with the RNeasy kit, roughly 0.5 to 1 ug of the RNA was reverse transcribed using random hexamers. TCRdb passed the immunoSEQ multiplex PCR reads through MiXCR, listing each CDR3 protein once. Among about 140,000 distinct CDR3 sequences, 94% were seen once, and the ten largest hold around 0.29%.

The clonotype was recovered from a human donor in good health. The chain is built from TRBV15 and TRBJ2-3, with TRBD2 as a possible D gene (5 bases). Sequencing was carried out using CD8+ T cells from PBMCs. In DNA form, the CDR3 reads TGTGCCACCAGCATAAGAGGGAGATTAAGCACAGATACGCAGTATTTT. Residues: CATSIRGRLSTDTQYF.